This entry lists 11 T cell receptor beta chains sequenced from one sample in a study of T cell responses to AZD1222 COVID-19 vaccine. This table comes from immunoSEQ multiplex PCR, and its TCRdb copy is limited to in-frame clones, with some not included. Among 170,000 or so clones listed, 90% were seen once. Material: peripheral blood, obtained on day 0 of AZD1222 vaccination. The receptors originated from an adult in good health.

The chain joins TRBV5-8 to TRBJ1-2; D may be TRBD1 (6 bases). Trimming left V 5 bases short and J 3 bases short, with 8 bases between. CDR3 length equals 12 residues. The germline V gene has CDR1 SGHTS and CDR2 YDEGEE. In DNA form, the CDR3 reads TGTGCCAGCAGTGACAGGTACTATGGCTACACCTTC. It specifies CASSDRYYGYTF.

This chain uses TRBV12-5 with TRBJ2-1; 10 bases are shared with TRBD2. This CDR3 contains 15 residues. V lost 2 bases and J lost 3; bases outside the gene matches: 1. Germline V gene data show CDR1 as LGHNT and CDR2 as FRNRAP. CDR3 coding DNA: TGTGCTAGTGGTTTGAGCGGGGGGGTCTACAATGAGCAGTTCTTC. Residues: CASGLSGGVYNEQFF.

The V call is TRBV6-6, the J call TRBJ1-2; D is unclear. V was clipped by 10 bases and J by 5 bases, with 11 bases between them. Germline V CDR1 and CDR2: MNHNY, SVGAGI (reference sequence). This CDR3 contains 11 residues. CDR3 bases: TGTGCCACCTGGACGGTTTATGGCTACACCTTC. Translated: CATWTVYGYTF.

This chain uses TRBV19 with TRBJ2-7; 7 nucleotides agree with TRBD1. The ends lost 6 bases at V and 3 bases at J; junction bases unmatched: 8. Germline V gene data show CDR1 as LNHDA and CDR2 as SQIVND (reference sequence). This CDR3 is built from 14 residues. The CDR3 bases are TGTGCCAGTAGAAATCGACAGGGCGACTACGAGCAGTACTTC. Its protein is CASRNRQGDYEQYF.

This rearrangement joins TRBV5-1 to TRBJ2-7; 12 nucleotides agree with TRBD1. V shed 0 bases, J shed 4 bases, and the junction held 5 bases outside the gene matches. The CDR3 loop spans 16 amino acids. Germline CDR1 reads SGHRS; CDR2 reads YFSETQ. CDR3 protein: CASSLGGQGAGYEQYF. CDR3 sequence (DNA): TGCGCCAGCAGCTTGGGGGGACAGGGGGCCGGTTACGAGCAGTACTTC.

This chain links TRBV28 with TRBJ1-1, with D tentatively TRBD1 (6 bases). V was clipped by 5 bases and J by 4 bases, with 17 bases between them. CDR3 size: 15 residues. Germline V gene sequence: CDR1 MDHEN, CDR2 SYDVKM. The CDR3 DNA reads TGTGCCAGCAGTAGTATGGGGGCGCTGAGCACTGAAGCTTTCTTT. It is translated as CASSSMGALSTEAFF.

This sequence joins TRBV18 and TRBJ1-1; D perhaps matches TRBD1 (5 bases). The CDR3 runs 17 residues. The V gene lost 6 bases and the J gene lost 7 bases, with 27 bases spanning the gap. Germline V gene lookup returns CDR1 KGHSH and CDR2 LQKENI. CDR3 region: CASSDYGVGQPEGEAFF. Here the CDR3 DNA reads TGTGCCAGCTCCGACTACGGGGTGGGGCAACCCGAGGGTGAAGCTTTCTTT.

This rearrangement joins TRBV12-5 to TRBJ2-2; a weak D match, TRBD1 (5 bases). V lost 1 base and J lost 4, with 13 bases in between. The CDR3 extends over 16 amino acids. Germline loops: CDR1 LGHNT, CDR2 FRNRAP. The CDR3 DNA reads TGTGCTAGTGGTTTGGAGGCAGGGTCGGGCACCGGGGAGCTGTTTTTT. Amino acid sequence: CASGLEAGSGTGELFF.

V and J are TRBV7-9 and TRBJ1-4, with unresolved D. V was cut by 4 bases and J by 9 bases, with 9 bases left in between. Germline values: CDR1 SEHNR, CDR2 FQNEAQ (reference sequence). This CDR3 is 12 amino acids long. The CDR3: CASSSAGQKLFF. In nucleotides, the CDR3 is TGTGCCAGCAGCTCCGCCGGTCAAAAACTGTTTTTT.

The chain carries TRBV21-1 and TRBJ2-7; the table assigns TRBD1, which was not confirmed against the DNA. TRBV21-1 is noted as a pseudogene. The CDR3 sequence is 14 residues long. CDR3 coding DNA: TGTGCCAGCAACGCTCCGACAGGGGCCTACGAGCAGTACTTC. It codes for CASNAPTGAYEQYF.

This clone came up a few times. This chain links TRBV6-4 with TRBJ2-1; TRBD2 might be the D (6 bases). CDR3 length equals 16 residues. V was shortened by 3 bases and J by 4 bases, with 16 bases between the two germline ends. Germline V gene lookup returns CDR1 MRHNA and CDR2 SNTAGT. The CDR3 DNA is TGTGCCAGCAGTGAGTCTCCGGGCGCGGGATACAATGAGCAGTTCTTC. It encodes CASSESPGAGYNEQFF.